This is a list of T cell receptor beta chains from one sample in a study of human T cells and chemical hapten exposure. A single record per CDR3 protein comes from TCRdb applying MiXCR to the 5' RACE reads. Of some 150,000 distinct CDR3 sequences in the sample, 4.1% are singletons; the top ten hold approximately 1.3%. These receptors were obtained from a female donor in good health. The CDR3 runs from the conserved cysteine through the conserved F or W. D genes are given only for firm matches. Clone size appears in some rows only: once, few, many, or a class for an expanded clone.

d_call: TRBD1; v_call: TRBV28; clone_size: many; j_call: TRBJ1-1; cdr3_nt: TGTGCCAGCAGTTTTCCTACAGGGGGCGGATCGAACACTGAAGCTTTCTTT; cdr3_aa: CASSFPTGGGSNTEAFF
d_call: -; v_call: TRBV7-7; clone_size: few; j_call: TRBJ2-1; cdr3_nt: TGTGCTAGCAGCCCCCCGTTGACGGGGGGCATAAATGAGCAGTTCTTC; cdr3_aa: CASSPPLTGGINEQFF
d_call: TRBD2; v_call: TRBV6-5; clone_size: few; j_call: TRBJ2-3; cdr3_nt: TGTGCCAGCAGAGCGGGACGAGCGGGCACAGATACGCAGTATTTT; cdr3_aa: CASRAGRAGTDTQYF
d_call: -; v_call: TRBV5-1; clone_size: many; j_call: TRBJ1-6; cdr3_nt: TGCGCCAGCAGCTTGGACAGATATTCACCCCTCCACTTT; cdr3_aa: CASSLDRYSPLHF
d_call: -; v_call: TRBV2; clone_size: few; j_call: TRBJ2-5; cdr3_nt: TGTGCCAGCAGCGCAGGACTGCAAGAGACCCAGTACTTC; cdr3_aa: CASSAGLQETQYF
d_call: -; v_call: TRBV5-1; clone_size: many; j_call: TRBJ1-1; cdr3_nt: TGCGCCAGCAGCTTGGGGGGGAACACTGAAGCTTTCTTT; cdr3_aa: CASSLGGNTEAFF
d_call: -; v_call: TRBV4-3; clone_size: many; j_call: TRBJ1-6; cdr3_nt: TGCGCCAGCAGCCAAGATCTTGGGAGGTCCTATAATTCACCCCTCCACTTT; cdr3_aa: CASSQDLGRSYNSPLHF
d_call: -; v_call: TRBV4-1; clone_size: -; j_call: TRBJ1-2; cdr3_nt: TGCGCCAGCAGCCAAGCGGGTGGCGGCAGAAACTATGGCTACACCTTC; cdr3_aa: CASSQAGGGRNYGYTF
d_call: TRBD1; v_call: TRBV15; clone_size: -; j_call: TRBJ1-6; cdr3_nt: TGTGCCACCAGCAGAGATCTAAGCAGGGGGGTAGTCGATCCCCTCCACTTT; cdr3_aa: CATSRDLSRGVVDPLHF
d_call: -; v_call: TRBV18; clone_size: -; j_call: TRBJ1-2; cdr3_nt: TGTGCCAGCTCACCCGTTGGACAAAAGACTAGCTATGGCTACACCTTC; cdr3_aa: CASSPVGQKTSYGYTF
d_call: -; v_call: TRBV24-1; clone_size: many; j_call: TRBJ2-5; cdr3_nt: TGTGCCACCAGTGATTTGAGCAGTCAAGAGACCCAGTACTTC; cdr3_aa: CATSDLSSQETQYF
d_call: TRBD1; v_call: TRBV7-9; clone_size: few; j_call: TRBJ1-4; cdr3_nt: TGTGCCAGCAGCCCCGGACAGGACGAAAAACTGTTTTTT; cdr3_aa: CASSPGQDEKLFF
d_call: -; v_call: TRBV19; clone_size: many; j_call: TRBJ2-1; cdr3_nt: TGTGCCAGTAGTTTCGCCCGGGGGCAGACAAATGAGCAGTTCTTC; cdr3_aa: CASSFARGQTNEQFF
d_call: -; v_call: TRBV18; clone_size: -; j_call: TRBJ2-1; cdr3_nt: TGTGCCAGCTCAGCCCGGGGTTCCTGGCGGGCCTCCAAGTTCTTC; cdr3_aa: CASSARGSWRASKFF
d_call: -; v_call: TRBV5-1; clone_size: many; j_call: TRBJ1-1; cdr3_nt: TGCGCCAGCAGCCCGACGGGTACTGAAGCTTTCTTT; cdr3_aa: CASSPTGTEAFF
d_call: TRBD2; v_call: TRBV5-4; clone_size: many; j_call: TRBJ2-1; cdr3_nt: TGTGCCAGCAGCCGCGTAACTAGCGGGGAAGCATATGAGCAGTTCTTC; cdr3_aa: CASSRVTSGEAYEQFF
d_call: -; v_call: TRBV12-3/TRBV12-4; clone_size: few; j_call: TRBJ1-1; cdr3_nt: TGTGCCAGCAGTGGGACCGAGGGAATGAACACTGAAGCTTTCTTT; cdr3_aa: CASSGTEGMNTEAFF
d_call: -; v_call: TRBV27; clone_size: many; j_call: TRBJ1-2; cdr3_nt: TGTGCCAGCACCCTCAGCGCAGGGAACTATGGCTACACCTTC; cdr3_aa: CASTLSAGNYGYTF
d_call: -; v_call: TRBV12-3/TRBV12-4; clone_size: many; j_call: TRBJ2-3; cdr3_nt: TGTGCCAGCAGTTTAACGGGGTACTCTGATACGCAGTATTTT; cdr3_aa: CASSLTGYSDTQYF
d_call: -; v_call: TRBV12-3/TRBV12-4; clone_size: many; j_call: TRBJ1-5; cdr3_nt: TGTGCCAGCAGCCGAGGACAGATTCAGCCCCAGCATTTT; cdr3_aa: CASSRGQIQPQHF
d_call: -; v_call: TRBV29-1; clone_size: many; j_call: TRBJ1-2; cdr3_nt: TGCAGCGTTGAAGATCCCAGGGGACCTTATGGCTACACCTTC; cdr3_aa: CSVEDPRGPYGYTF
d_call: -; v_call: TRBV2; clone_size: many; j_call: TRBJ1-6; cdr3_nt: TGTGCCAGCAGCCAGGACAGTTCTAATTCACCCCTCCACTTT; cdr3_aa: CASSQDSSNSPLHF
d_call: -; v_call: TRBV3-1; clone_size: many; j_call: TRBJ2-5; cdr3_nt: TGTGCCAGCAGCCAGGTGGCCCCGCACAGCCGGACAGACCAAGAGACCCAGTACTTC; cdr3_aa: CASSQVAPHSRTDQETQYF
d_call: -; v_call: TRBV25-1; clone_size: many; j_call: TRBJ1-2; cdr3_nt: TGTGCCAGCAGTGAAGGCAGTGAAGAGTCCAACTATGGCTACACCTTC; cdr3_aa: CASSEGSEESNYGYTF
d_call: TRBD1; v_call: TRBV19; clone_size: many; j_call: TRBJ2-5; cdr3_nt: TGTGCCAGTAGCCCATTGGGACAGGGATATCTGGAGACCCAGTACTTC; cdr3_aa: CASSPLGQGYLETQYF
d_call: -; v_call: TRBV12-3/TRBV12-4; clone_size: -; j_call: TRBJ1-5; cdr3_nt: TGTGCCAGCAGTAAAAATAATCCTCTCGGTCAGCCCCAGCATTTT; cdr3_aa: CASSKNNPLGQPQHF
d_call: -; v_call: TRBV12-3/TRBV12-4; clone_size: many; j_call: TRBJ1-4; cdr3_nt: TGTGCCAGTATGAAGCAGGGTGCTGAAAAACTGTTTTTT; cdr3_aa: CASMKQGAEKLFF
d_call: -; v_call: TRBV27; clone_size: many; j_call: TRBJ1-1; cdr3_nt: TGTGCCAGCACCGCCCGTCGGGGATTCAGGGGAGAAGCTTTCTTT; cdr3_aa: CASTARRGFRGEAFF
d_call: TRBD1; v_call: TRBV28; clone_size: many; j_call: TRBJ1-1; cdr3_nt: TGTGCCAGCAGTTCACCGGACAGGGGATTTGGGAACACTGAAGCTTTCTTT; cdr3_aa: CASSSPDRGFGNTEAFF
d_call: -; v_call: TRBV9; clone_size: -; j_call: TRBJ1-2; cdr3_nt: TGTGCCAGCAGCCCCCAGGACGCGATTAACGATGGCTACACCTTC; cdr3_aa: CASSPQDAINDGYTF
d_call: -; v_call: TRBV5-5; clone_size: many; j_call: TRBJ1-5; cdr3_nt: TGTGCCAGCAGCTTGGACGTTTATCAGCCCCAGCATTTT; cdr3_aa: CASSLDVYQPQHF
d_call: TRBD2; v_call: TRBV7-9; clone_size: many; j_call: TRBJ2-1; cdr3_nt: TGTGCCAGCGAATTAGCGGGGGCGGACGGTGAGCAGTTCTTC; cdr3_aa: CASELAGADGEQFF
d_call: -; v_call: TRBV20-1; clone_size: many; j_call: TRBJ2-6; cdr3_nt: TGCAGTGCCCACCCGGACGGTTTCTCTGGGGCCAACGTCCTGACTTTC; cdr3_aa: CSAHPDGFSGANVLTF
d_call: -; v_call: TRBV10-3; clone_size: many; j_call: TRBJ2-1; cdr3_nt: TGTGCCATCAGTGCTACAGGAGGGGTCTCCTACAATGAGCAGTTCTTC; cdr3_aa: CAISATGGVSYNEQFF
d_call: TRBD2; v_call: TRBV20-1; clone_size: few; j_call: TRBJ2-3; cdr3_nt: TGCAGTGCTCTACCTGACTACGGGGCGGGGGACGATACGCAGTATTTT; cdr3_aa: CSALPDYGAGDDTQYF
d_call: -; v_call: TRBV2; clone_size: -; j_call: TRBJ1-3; cdr3_nt: TGTGCCCTTCGGGGGTCTGCTGGAAACACCATATATTTT; cdr3_aa: CALRGSAGNTIYF
d_call: -; v_call: TRBV4-1; clone_size: -; j_call: TRBJ1-4; cdr3_nt: TGCGCCAGCAGCCAAGGATGGGGCGCAACTAATGAAAAACTGTTTTTT; cdr3_aa: CASSQGWGATNEKLFF
d_call: -; v_call: TRBV10-3; clone_size: many; j_call: TRBJ2-7; cdr3_nt: TGTGCCATCGGAGCGAGTGCATACGAGCAGTACTTC; cdr3_aa: CAIGASAYEQYF
d_call: -; v_call: TRBV27; clone_size: many; j_call: TRBJ1-1; cdr3_nt: TGTGCCAGCACGGGACGGGCAGGCCTCACTGAAGCTTTCTTT; cdr3_aa: CASTGRAGLTEAFF
d_call: -; v_call: TRBV12-3/TRBV12-4; clone_size: many; j_call: TRBJ2-5; cdr3_nt: TGTGCCTCTCAAGGGGCAGCCCAAGAGACCCAGTACTTC; cdr3_aa: CASQGAAQETQYF
d_call: TRBD2; v_call: TRBV7-3; clone_size: many; j_call: TRBJ2-1; cdr3_nt: TGTGCCAGCAGCTTAACGGGCCCCCTAGCGGGGGGTAACAATGAGCAGTTCTTC; cdr3_aa: CASSLTGPLAGGNNEQFF
d_call: -; v_call: TRBV15; clone_size: many; j_call: TRBJ1-5; cdr3_nt: TGTGCCACCAGCGGGGGGGTCCGCGATAGCAATCAGCCCCAGCATTTT; cdr3_aa: CATSGGVRDSNQPQHF
d_call: -; v_call: TRBV29-1; clone_size: many; j_call: TRBJ1-1; cdr3_nt: TGCAGCGTTGAAGATTGGGGAGAAGCTTTCTTT; cdr3_aa: CSVEDWGEAFF
d_call: TRBD2; v_call: TRBV7-3; clone_size: many; j_call: TRBJ2-1; cdr3_nt: TGTGCCAGCAGCGTGACTAGCGGGGGGGCCGTTGGTAATGAGCAGTTCTTC; cdr3_aa: CASSVTSGGAVGNEQFF
d_call: -; v_call: TRBV12-3/TRBV12-4; clone_size: many; j_call: TRBJ2-1; cdr3_nt: TGTGCCAGCAGTCCCGGGACACACTTTATGTCCTACAATGAGCAGTTCTTC; cdr3_aa: CASSPGTHFMSYNEQFF